Described below is a single TCR beta chain sequence and its context. The data were taken from a study of blood T cell repertoires in COVID-19. Study in general: PBMCs, B-cell-depleted T cells, or T cells provided the cDNA or gDNA that made up the material.

Germline assignment: CDR1 SGHDN and CDR2 FVKESK. CDR3 length equals 16 residues. Trimming left V 0 bases short and J 4 bases short, with 13 bases between. TCRdb keeps only in-frame clones here, not all; method: immunoSEQ multiplex PCR. The sample records about 200,000 clones, about 88% being singletons. This receptor was taken from a man aged 18-30 years with active or convalescent COVID-19. The chain has TRBV14 and TRBJ2-1, with D uncertain. The sequencing sample was made of peripheral blood. The CDR3 region is CASSQDPAPGYNEQFF. As DNA, the CDR3 is TGTGCCAGCAGCCAAGACCCTGCCCCGGGTTACAATGAGCAGTTCTTC.